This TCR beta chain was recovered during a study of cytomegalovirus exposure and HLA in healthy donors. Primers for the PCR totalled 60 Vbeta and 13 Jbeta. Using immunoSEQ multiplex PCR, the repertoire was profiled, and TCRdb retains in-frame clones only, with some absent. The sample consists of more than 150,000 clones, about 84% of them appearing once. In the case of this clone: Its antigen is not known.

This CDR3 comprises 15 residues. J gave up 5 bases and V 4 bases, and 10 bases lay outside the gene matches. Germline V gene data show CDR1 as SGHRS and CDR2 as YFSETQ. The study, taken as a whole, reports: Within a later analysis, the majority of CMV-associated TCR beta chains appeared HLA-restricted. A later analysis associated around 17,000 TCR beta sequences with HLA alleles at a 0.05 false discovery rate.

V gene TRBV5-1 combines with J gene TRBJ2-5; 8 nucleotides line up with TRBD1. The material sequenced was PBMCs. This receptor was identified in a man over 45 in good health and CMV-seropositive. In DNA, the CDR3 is TGCGCCAGCAGCCCCACGTCCAGGGGGCTTGAGACCCAGTACTTC. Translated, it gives CASSPTSRGLETQYF.